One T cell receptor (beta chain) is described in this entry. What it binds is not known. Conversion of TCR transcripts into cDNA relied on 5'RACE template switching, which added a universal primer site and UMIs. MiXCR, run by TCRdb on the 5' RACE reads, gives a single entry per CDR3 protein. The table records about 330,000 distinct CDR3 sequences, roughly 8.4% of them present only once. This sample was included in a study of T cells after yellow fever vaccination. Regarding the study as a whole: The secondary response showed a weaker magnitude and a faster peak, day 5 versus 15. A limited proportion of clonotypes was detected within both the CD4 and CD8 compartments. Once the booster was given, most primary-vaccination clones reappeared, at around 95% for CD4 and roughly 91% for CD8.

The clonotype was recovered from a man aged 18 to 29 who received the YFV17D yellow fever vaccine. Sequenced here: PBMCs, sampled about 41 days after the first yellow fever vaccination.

CDR3 in DNA: TGTGCCAGCAGCTTACGGGACAGGGGGTATTTCGGCACTGAAGCTTTCTTT. This sequence encodes CASSLRDRGYFGTEAFF. The J gene is TRBJ1-1, the V gene TRBV5-5; 11 bases fit TRBD1. This CDR3 is 17 amino acids long. Losses at the gene ends were 2 bases for V and 4 bases for J; bases not matched to a gene: 10. CDR1 and CDR2 from the germline V gene are SGHKS and YYEKEE (reference sequence). The full variable domain, with the rest looked up from reference TRBV5-5 and TRBJ1-1, is DAGVTQSPTHLIKTRGQQVTLRCSPISGHKSVSWYQQVLGQGPQFIFQYYEKEERGRGNFPDRFSARQFPNYSSELNVNALLLGDSALYLCASSLRDRGYFGTEAFFGQGTRLTVV.